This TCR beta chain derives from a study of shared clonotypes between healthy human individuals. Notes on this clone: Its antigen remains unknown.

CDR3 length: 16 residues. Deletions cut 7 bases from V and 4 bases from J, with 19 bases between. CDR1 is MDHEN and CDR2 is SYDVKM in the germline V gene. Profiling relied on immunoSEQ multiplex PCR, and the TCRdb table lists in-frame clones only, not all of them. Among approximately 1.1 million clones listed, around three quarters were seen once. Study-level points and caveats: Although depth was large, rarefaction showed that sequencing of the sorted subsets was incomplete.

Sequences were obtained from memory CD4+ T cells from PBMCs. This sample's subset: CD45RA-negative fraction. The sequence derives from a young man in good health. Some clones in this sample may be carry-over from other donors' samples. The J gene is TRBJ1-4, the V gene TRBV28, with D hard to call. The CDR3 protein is CASKGSVPQYNEKLFF. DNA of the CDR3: TGTGCCAGCAAGGGTTCCGTTCCACAGTATAATGAAAAACTGTTTTTT.